The 19 T cell receptor beta chains below come from one sample, sequenced in a study of blood T cell repertoires in COVID-19. Some clones are missing from TCRdb's copy, which holds only in-frame ones; the method was immunoSEQ multiplex PCR. The sample has around 200,000 clones, approximately 83% seen once. The sample consisted of peripheral blood. The receptors here all came from a human donor with active or convalescent COVID-19. The donor label of this sample is uncertain.

The V and J genes are TRBV27 and TRBJ2-7, with D uncertain. V dropped 2 bases and J dropped 3 bases, with 8 bases sitting between them. CDR1 MNHEY and CDR2 SMNVEV come from the germline V gene (reference sequence). There are 13 residues in the CDR3. CDR3 sequence reads: CASSLSLSYEQYF. The CDR3 DNA reads as TGTGCCAGCAGTTTAAGTCTAAGCTACGAGCAGTACTTC.

The genes are TRBV6-2 or TRBV6-3 and TRBJ2-3; 10 positions agree with TRBD2. The CDR3 spans 15 residues. Trimming at V came to 5 bases and at J to 2 bases, leaving 4 bases not matched to a gene. Germline assignment: CDR1 MNHEY and CDR2 SVGEGT. The CDR3 region is CASSKLAGTTDTQYF. The CDR3 nucleotides are TGTGCCAGCAGTAAACTAGCGGGAACCACAGATACGCAGTATTTT.

V is TRBV28 and J is TRBJ1-6; D is unclear. CDR3 size: 14 residues. Germline assignment: CDR1 MDHEN and CDR2 SYDVKM. The V gene lost 5 bases and the J gene lost 11 bases, with 16 bases spanning the gap. In DNA, the CDR3 is TGTGCCAGCAGTACCGACTCAACCTTCGCACCCCTCCACTTT. Its translation: CASSTDSTFAPLHF.

This sequence joins TRBV7-6 and TRBJ2-5; 10 bases map to TRBD1. The CDR3 contains 15 residues. Germline assignment: CDR1 SGHVS and CDR2 FNYEAQ. V lost 5 bases to trimming and J lost 3 bases; unmatched junction nucleotides: 6. CDR3 region: CASSRGQGPEETQYF. The CDR3 DNA reads as TGTGCCAGCAGCCGGGGACAGGGGCCCGAAGAGACCCAGTACTTC.

This clone ranks as medium-sized. The rearrangement joins TRBV7-9 to TRBJ1-6; 7 bases align to TRBD1. The CDR3 totals 15 residues. Germline lookup yields CDR1 SEHNR and CDR2 FQNEAQ (reference sequence). Unmatched junction bases numbered 8, after V lost 5 bases and J lost 7 bases. The CDR3 region has the DNA TGTGCCAGCAGCGATAAGGACAGGAGGAATTCACCCCTCCACTTT. Translation: CASSDKDRRNSPLHF.

V usage is TRBV9 and J usage is TRBJ2-5; D gene ambiguous. Germline values: CDR1 SGDLS, CDR2 YYNGEE. The CDR3 has 15 residues. Trimming shortened V by 0 bases and J by 1 base, and 10 bases separated the two germline ends. CDR3 nucleotide sequence: TGTGCCAGCAGCGTAGGGCCACAACCCCAAGAGACCCAGTACTTC. Translated: CASSVGPQPQETQYF.

The chain employs TRBV5-1 and TRBJ2-1; 14 bases line up with TRBD2. The CDR3 extends over 17 amino acids. The J segment lost 4 bases and the V segment lost 4 bases, leaving 7 bases of the junction unmatched. The germline gives CDR1 SGHRS, CDR2 YFSETQ. The CDR3 DNA reads TGCGCCAGCAGCCGTCCCGGGACTAGCGGGGGATACAATGAGCAGTTCTTC. This translates into CASSRPGTSGGYNEQFF.

This chain uses TRBV28 with TRBJ2-2; perhaps TRBD2 as D (6 bases). CDR3 length: 13 residues. CDR1 is MDHEN, CDR2 SYDVKM, per germline. Trimming pared 4 bases from V and 3 bases from J, leaving 6 bases between. The CDR3: CASSWDYTGELFF. CDR3 coding DNA: TGTGCCAGCAGTTGGGACTACACCGGGGAGCTGTTTTTT.

The chain has TRBV5-1 and TRBJ2-3; 8 bases align to TRBD1. CDR1 and CDR2 (germline): SGHRS, YFSETQ. The trim removed 4 bases at V and 4 bases at J, leaving 5 bases unmatched. The CDR3 runs 14 residues. The CDR3: CASSEQGGADTQYF. In nucleotides, the CDR3 is TGCGCCAGCAGCGAACAGGGGGGTGCAGATACGCAGTATTTT.

The rearrangement joins TRBV4-3 to TRBJ2-3, with a weak D call TRBD2 (6 bases). CDR3 length equals 15 residues. V was clipped by 0 bases and J by 6 bases, with 13 bases between them. Germline V lookup: CDR1 LGHNA, CDR2 YSLEER. Written as DNA, the CDR3 is TGCGCCAGCAGCCAAGATCAGGGCGGGGTGGATACGCAGTATTTT. Its translation is CASSQDQGGVDTQYF.

The J gene is TRBJ1-1, the V gene TRBV12-3 or TRBV12-4; D call uncertain. V was shortened by 7 bases and J by 3 bases, with 6 bases between the two germline ends. The CDR3 extends over 11 amino acids. CDR3 residues: CASTGDTEAFF. In nucleotides, the CDR3 is TGTGCCAGCACCGGGGACACTGAAGCTTTCTTT.

This chain uses TRBV30 with TRBJ2-3; D might be TRBD2 (5 bases). V shed 1 base and J shed 3 bases, with 11 bases lying between them. The germline gives CDR1 GTSNPN, CDR2 SVGIG (reference sequence). The CDR3 totals 14 residues. The CDR3 region is CAWSAYGVTDTQYF. CDR3 in DNA: TGTGCCTGGAGTGCCTACGGGGTGACAGATACGCAGTATTTT.

This chain uses TRBV24-1 with TRBJ1-5; 9 nucleotides agree with TRBD1. CDR1 and CDR2 from the germline V gene are KGHDR and SFDVKD. This CDR3 is built from 19 residues. Unmatched junction bases numbered 15, after V lost 1 base and J lost 6 bases. The CDR3 is CATSDFPDRGLPRGQPQHF. The DNA of the CDR3 is TGTGCCACCAGTGATTTCCCGGACAGGGGTCTCCCTCGGGGTCAGCCCCAGCATTTT.

The CDR3 nucleotides are TGTGCCAGCATGTCAGGAGGGTCACCCCTCCACTTT. Protein: CASMSGGSPLHF. J is TRBJ1-6 and V is TRBV28; the D is unclear. The CDR3 is 12 amino acids. Germline V gene sequence: CDR1 MDHEN, CDR2 SYDVKM. Trimming stripped 7 bases from V and 10 bases from J, with 11 bases between.

This clone has a handful of counts. The chain combines TRBV5-1 with TRBJ2-5, with 7 bases lining up with TRBD2. This CDR3 region has 15 residues. V lost 5 bases to trimming and J lost 4 bases; unmatched junction nucleotides: 11. Germline values: CDR1 SGHRS, CDR2 YFSETQ. CDR3 DNA sequence: TGCGCCAGCAGGGAGCAAACTGGCGGGGGAGAGACCCAGTACTTC. It specifies CASREQTGGGETQYF.

This chain connects TRBV5-1 to TRBJ1-4; no firm D call. The CDR3 is 14 residues long. The ends were cut back, 4 bases at V and 3 bases at J, with 10 bases in the middle. Germline V CDR1 and CDR2: SGHRS, YFSETQ. CDR3 nucleotide sequence: TGCGCCAGCAGCCCAGGCCTCGCTAATGAAAAACTGTTTTTT. It yields the protein CASSPGLANEKLFF. The complete variable domain, with remaining parts taken from reference TRBV5-1 and TRBJ1-4, reads KAGVTQTPRYLIKTRGQQVTLSCSPISGHRSVSWYQQTPGQGLQFLFEYFSETQRNKGNFPGRFSGRQFSNSRSEMNVSTLELGDSALYLCASSPGLANEKLFFGSGTQLSVL.

The J gene is TRBJ2-2, the V gene TRBV21-1; the listed D gene, TRBD2, was not tested against the DNA. TRBV21-1 constitutes a pseudogene. The CDR3 length is 16 residues. The CDR3 nucleotides read TGTGCCAGCAGCAAAGGGGAGCAGCCCCACACCGGGGAGCTGTTTTTT. This codes for CASSKGEQPHTGELFF.

The chain has TRBV5-1 and TRBJ2-7, with D possibly TRBD2 on 5 matching bases. This CDR3 comprises 14 residues. Germline values: CDR1 SGHRS, CDR2 YFSETQ. Trimming shortened V by 4 bases and J by 4 bases, and 15 bases separated the two germline ends. The CDR3 DNA sequence: TGCGCCAGCAGCCTCCCCTTGGGCGGGTACGAGCAGTACTTC. Translating gives CASSLPLGGYEQYF.

The rearrangement joins TRBV5-1 to TRBJ2-5, with 12 bases that match TRBD2. CDR3 length: 15 amino acids. Per germline, CDR1 SGHRS and CDR2 YFSETQ. The junction had 6 bases not matched to a gene; V was cut back by 2 bases and J by 7 bases. The CDR3 DNA reads as TGCGCCAGCAGCTTTACTAGCGGGGGGCCCGGGACCCAGTACTTC. This gives the protein CASSFTSGGPGTQYF.